This T cell receptor (beta chain) was sequenced during a study of blood T cell repertoires in COVID-19. Generated by immunoSEQ multiplex PCR, the TCRdb table keeps only in-frame clones and is missing some. The repertoire holds tens of thousands of clones, with around 90% as singletons. Trimming took off 3 bases at V and 1 base at J, with 14 bases between the two ends. The CDR3 runs 15 residues. Germline V CDR1 and CDR2: SQVTM, ANQGSEA. Material: peripheral blood. This clonotype was sampled from a woman aged 70 to 79 with acute or convalescent COVID-19. The chain is built from TRBV29-1 and TRBJ2-3; TRBD2 is a possible D gene (6 bases). CDR3 DNA sequence: TGCAGCGTTGATTTCCGCGGAGGGGGCACAGATACGCAGTATTTT. Protein sequence: CSVDFRGGGTDTQYF.